This note documents a single T cell receptor beta chain sequence. What it binds is not known. This sample is part of a study of blood T cells in healthy people across ages. General study findings and limits: A strong correlation between TCR beta diversity and naive T cell percentage was seen.

The CDR3 runs 14 residues. Per the germline V gene, CDR1 is LGHNA and CDR2 is YNFKEQ. The second PCR ran about 6 to 12 cycles with a sample-barcoded 5' primer and J-beta primers. TCRdb called the 5' RACE reads again in MiXCR, with one record for every CDR3 protein. The profile covers fewer than 2,000,000 distinct CDR3 sequences, with about 39% appearing a single time and more than 20% taken by the ten largest. The draw of peripheral blood yielded around 9.6 milliliters from each donor. The chain combines TRBV4-2 with TRBJ2-1; 9 nucleotides line up with TRBD1. The J call is uncertain, as TRBJ2-7 better fits the DNA end. Sequencing was done on a sample of blood. The source of this sequence is a human donor in good health. This CDR3 is CASSQNGTGLEQYF. The CDR3 DNA is TGTGCCAGCAGCCAAAATGGGACAGGGCTTGAGCAGTACTTC.